This TCR beta chain was found in a study of tumor T cells in aggressive B-cell lymphoma. Sequencing used immunoSEQ multiplex PCR; TCRdb keeps in-frame clones, though not all of them. The table has 10,000 or so clones, about 90% seen once; the top ten hold around 2.8%. V was pared by 5 bases and J by 0 bases, with 7 bases of the junction left unmatched. The length of the CDR3 is 16 residues. Germline values: CDR1 KGHSH, CDR2 LQKENI. The sequencing input was tumor tissue. The rearrangement joins TRBV18 to TRBJ1-5; 7 bases fit TRBD1. The TCR was taken from an adult with diffuse large B cell lymphoma. CDR3 residues: CASSSGTVNSNQPQHF. The CDR3 coding sequence is TGTGCCAGCTCATCAGGGACAGTCAATAGCAATCAGCCCCAGCATTTT.